The TCR beta chain described here comes from a study of T cell responses to AZD1222 COVID-19 vaccine. The table came from immunoSEQ multiplex PCR; TCRdb's copy has only in-frame clones and leaves some out. Altogether 150,000 to 200,000 clones are present, around nine tenths being singletons, with the ten largest covering 2.6%. This CDR3 region has 16 residues. Germline loops: CDR1 MDHEN, CDR2 SYDVKM. The V end was cut by 2 bases, the J end by 5 bases, with 18 bases between. The material was peripheral blood, obtained on day 0 of AZD1222 vaccination. V gene TRBV28 combines with J gene TRBJ1-1, with D possibly being TRBD1 (5 bases). This sequence was found in an adult in good health. The CDR3 here is CASSLMGGAPNTEAFF. The DNA for the CDR3 is TGTGCCAGCAGTTTAATGGGTGGGGCCCCAAATACTGAAGCTTTCTTT.